The source of this T cell receptor (beta chain) is a study of read filtering for tumor transcriptome and immune sequencing. As for the study in general: IR-seq gave about 4 to 10.27 million TCR reads per sample; RNA-seq gave about 80 to 1273.

For this clonotype: What it binds is unknown.

Bone marrow was sampled from every patient at the time of active disease. Trimming removed 2 bases from V and 5 bases from J; junction bases left unmatched: 2. The CDR3 runs 13 residues. Germline CDR1 is LNHDA and CDR2 is SQIVND (reference sequence). Notes on the study in general: RNA-seq captured clonotypes less deeply and reliably than IR-seq.

This library used 300 to 450 ng RNA and molecular barcoded adaptors spanning alpha/delta and beta/gamma chains. TCRdb re-derived calls from the reads in MiXCR, one entry per CDR3 protein. The sample carries some 120,000 distinct CDR3 sequences, under 15% recorded once. The sequenced sample consisted of a population of CD138-negative cells sorted from bone marrow. This chain uses TRBV19 with TRBJ2-5, with TRBD2 matching 7 bases. This TCR was sampled from a donor at least 40 years old with multiple myeloma. The CDR3 nucleotides read TGTGCCAGTAGTATAAACGGGGGGGAGACCCAGTACTTC. It encodes CASSINGGETQYF.